These 22 T cell receptor beta chains were all obtained from the same sample, sequenced in a study of blood T cell repertoires in COVID-19 (dated by TCRdb to about 2020). Libraries were prepared through the immunoSEQ multiplex PCR assay. TCRdb holds this immuneACCESS table with in-frame rearrangements only. Some clones are missing; in checked studies, unresolved V genes explain under half, and the rest has no known cause. The sample contains approximately 200,000 clones, around 79% of them found a single time. In total, the top ten clones hold approximately 5.9% of the sample. The sequencing sample was made of peripheral blood. Receptor source: a woman in her thirties or forties with COVID-19, enrolled during active disease.

The chain links TRBV7-9 to TRBJ1-4; 8 bases fit TRBD1. Trimming removed 7 bases from V and 6 bases from J; junction bases left unmatched: 7. CDR3 length: 14 residues. Germline CDR1 is SEHNR and CDR2 is FQNEAQ (reference sequence). CDR3 sequence: CASKWTGMDEKLFF. The CDR3 DNA sequence: TGTGCCAGCAAATGGACAGGGATGGATGAAAAACTGTTTTTT.

A single count supports this clone. This rearrangement joins TRBV10-3 to TRBJ1-3, with D unclear. CDR1 and CDR2 from the germline V gene are ENHRY and SYGVKD. The V end lost 0 bases, the J end lost 2 bases, and 8 bases lay between the germline ends. CDR3 length: 15 residues. The chain's CDR3 is CAISESRGTGNTIYF. The CDR3 nucleotides are TGTGCCATCAGTGAGTCGAGAGGGACTGGAAACACCATATATTTT.

The chain uses TRBV24-1 and TRBJ2-3; TRBD1 agrees at 9 bases. Germline trimming cut 4 bases from V and 4 bases from J; bases unmatched to any gene: 8. Germline V gene lookup returns CDR1 KGHDR and CDR2 SFDVKD. The CDR3 loop spans 16 amino acids. The CDR3 here is CATSEAGTGSADTQYF. DNA for the CDR3: TGTGCCACCAGTGAGGCCGGGACAGGGAGCGCAGATACGCAGTATTTT.

This clone came up a few times. CDR3 sequence: CASSVLAGTDTQYF. CDR3 sequence (DNA): TGTGCCAGCAGCGTACTAGCGGGCACAGATACGCAGTATTTT. The chain employs TRBV9 and TRBJ2-3; 7 nucleotides agree with TRBD2. V was pared by 1 base and J by 1 base, with 0 bases of the junction left unmatched. This CDR3 is built from 14 residues. CDR1 is SGDLS, CDR2 YYNGEE, per germline.

The CDR3 here is CASSLDTRYLLPSEQYF. Here the CDR3 DNA reads TGTGCCAGCAGCTTAGATACCAGGTATCTGTTACCCTCCGAGCAGTACTTC. The rearrangement uses TRBV11-2 and TRBJ2-7; no clear D. Trimming shortened V by 0 bases and J by 6 bases, and 21 bases separated the two germline ends. Germline CDR1 and CDR2: SGHAT and FQNNGV. The CDR3 has 17 amino acids.

This clone was counted a few times. The chain is built from TRBV19 and TRBJ1-4, with 9 positions matching TRBD1. Germline V gene data show CDR1 as LNHDA and CDR2 as SQIVND (reference sequence). V trimming: 4 bases; J trimming: 4 bases; junction bases outside the gene matches: 7. CDR3 size: 16 residues. CDR3 sequence (DNA): TGTGCCAGTAGTACGGACAGGGGTCGTTTTAATGAAAAACTGTTTTTT. Encoded protein: CASSTDRGRFNEKLFF.

CDR3 nucleotide sequence: TGTGCCAGCAGCTTAGGGGCAGGGCCGAACACTGAAGCTTTCTTT. This encodes CASSLGAGPNTEAFF. The rearrangement links TRBV5-4 to TRBJ1-1; D possibly corresponds to TRBD1 (5 bases). The germline V and J ends were trimmed by 2 bases and 1 base, with 12 bases remaining between them. CDR3 length: 15 amino acids. The germline CDR1 and CDR2 sequences are SGHNT and YYREEE (reference sequence). Using reference TRBV5-4 and TRBJ1-1 for the parts outside the CDR3, the full variable domain is ETGVTQSPTHLIKTRGQQVTLRCSSQSGHNTVSWYQQALGQGPQFIFQYYREEENGRGNFPPRFSGLQFPNYSSELNVNALELDDSALYLCASSLGAGPNTEAFFGQGTRLTVV.

This chain links TRBV4-2 with TRBJ2-1; no reliable D call. Per the germline V gene, CDR1 is LGHNA and CDR2 is YNFKEQ. Trimming removed 4 bases at V and 5 bases at J, with 15 bases between. This CDR3 spans 15 amino acids. The CDR3 reads CASSLGGALNNEQFF. The CDR3 coding sequence is TGTGCCAGCAGCCTTGGTGGAGCGTTAAACAATGAGCAGTTCTTC.

The gene calls are TRBV6-6 and TRBJ2-1; TRBD2 agrees at 12 bases. The J segment lost 8 bases and the V segment lost 7 bases, leaving 9 bases of the junction unmatched. The CDR3 loop spans 15 amino acids. Germline V gene data show CDR1 as MNHNY and CDR2 as SVGAGI (reference sequence). The CDR3 sequence is CASKAPSGGAHEQFF. CDR3 DNA: TGTGCCAGCAAGGCCCCTAGCGGGGGGGCCCATGAGCAGTTCTTC.

J is TRBJ2-3 and V is TRBV20-1; no firm D call. V shed 3 bases and J shed 6 bases, with 4 bases lying between them. CDR3 size: 10 residues. Looked up from germline, CDR1 is DFQATT and CDR2 is SNEGSKA (reference sequence). The CDR3 here is CSARRDTQYF. CDR3 coding DNA: TGCAGTGCTAGGAGGGATACGCAGTATTTT.

This sequence joins TRBV9 and TRBJ2-1; D is uncertain. The CDR3 runs to 15 residues. Germline V gives CDR1 SGDLS, CDR2 YYNGEE. V shed 0 bases and J shed 4 bases, with 11 bases lying between them. CDR3: CASSVGAQDYNEQFF. As DNA, the CDR3 is TGTGCCAGCAGCGTAGGGGCGCAAGATTACAATGAGCAGTTCTTC.

The CDR3 reads CASSVQGGYGYTF. The CDR3 DNA is TGTGCCAGCAGTGTACAGGGGGGCTATGGCTACACCTTC. The V and J genes are TRBV6-6 and TRBJ1-2; 8 bases are shared with TRBD1. The CDR3 sequence is 13 residues long. V shed 5 bases, J shed 4 bases, and the junction held 3 bases outside the gene matches. Germline V lookup: CDR1 MNHNY, CDR2 SVGAGI (reference sequence).

The CDR3 coding sequence is TGTGCCATCGGAGGGACTGACCGTCCCTACGAGCAGTACTTC. This gives the protein CAIGGTDRPYEQYF. J is TRBJ2-7 and V is TRBV10-3, with D perhaps TRBD2 (6 bases). The CDR3 is 14 amino acids. CDR1 ENHRY and CDR2 SYGVKD come from the germline V gene. Trimming shortened V by 8 bases and J by 2 bases, and 16 bases separated the two germline ends.

In regard to this clone: A single base separates this from a much larger clone, so it may be a read error. The chain joins TRBV11-2 to TRBJ1-2, with D uncertain. The V and J ends lost 1 base and 4 bases respectively, with 4 bases between them. Germline V gene data show CDR1 as SGHAT and CDR2 as FQNNGV. This CDR3 comprises 12 residues. The CDR3 protein is CASSLGGYGYTF. The CDR3 DNA is TGTGCCAGCAGCTTAGGAGGCTATGGCTACACCTTC.

This chain uses TRBV19 with TRBJ2-2; tentatively, D is TRBD2 (7 bases). Deletions cut 4 bases from V and 2 bases from J, with 11 bases between. Germline V gene data show CDR1 as LNHDA and CDR2 as SQIVND (reference sequence). The CDR3 has 15 amino acids. The CDR3 DNA reads TGTGCCAGTAGTAATGGGGGGGCTAACACCGGGGAGCTGTTTTTT. This translates into CASSNGGANTGELFF.

The chain joins TRBV5-4 to TRBJ2-2; 8 bases align to TRBD1. Trimming at V came to 4 bases and at J to 8 bases, leaving 10 bases not matched to a gene. CDR3 size: 15 residues. Germline V lookup: CDR1 SGHNT, CDR2 YYREEE (reference sequence). CDR3 bases: TGTGCCAGCAGCCCGGAAGCAGGGGGCGCAGGGGAGCTGTTTTTT. This gives the protein CASSPEAGGAGELFF.

The J gene is TRBJ2-1, the V gene TRBV5-1, with D tentatively TRBD2 (6 bases). Germline lookup yields CDR1 SGHRS and CDR2 YFSETQ. V was clipped by 0 bases and J by 6 bases, with 7 bases between them. The CDR3 runs 13 residues. The CDR3 is CASSLAGGNEQFF. The CDR3 DNA reads TGCGCCAGCAGCTTGGCCGGGGGCAATGAGCAGTTCTTC. The variable domain in full, completed from reference TRBV5-1 and TRBJ2-1, reads KAGVTQTPRYLIKTRGQQVTLSCSPISGHRSVSWYQQTPGQGLQFLFEYFSETQRNKGNFPGRFSGRQFSNSRSEMNVSTLELGDSALYLCASSLAGGNEQFFGPGTRLTVL.

The chain is built from TRBV3-1 (or the pseudogene TRBV3-2) and TRBJ1-2; D ambiguous. Germline V gene lookup returns CDR1 LGHDT and CDR2 YNNKEL (reference sequence). The CDR3 spans 13 residues. V lost 0 bases, J lost 5 bases, and 7 bases lay in between. The CDR3 DNA follows: TGTGCCAGCAGCCAAGACGCTAGGTATGGCTACACCTTC. Its protein is CASSQDARYGYTF.

The chain uses TRBV18 and TRBJ2-7; tentative D call: TRBD2 (6 bases). The ends were cut back, 3 bases at V and 1 base at J, with 13 bases in the middle. CDR1 and CDR2 from the germline V gene are KGHSH and LQKENI. CDR3 length: 15 amino acids. The CDR3, as DNA: TGTGCCAGCTCACCCGAGCGGGCCCGGTCCTACGAGCAGTACTTC. Encoded protein: CASSPERARSYEQYF.

This clone has a handful of counts. The chain uses TRBV27 and TRBJ1-1; 10 bases map to TRBD1. This CDR3 is built from 13 residues. Germline V gives CDR1 MNHEY, CDR2 SMNVEV (reference sequence). Trimming cost V 5 bases and J 5 bases; bases outside gene matches: 2. CDR3 in amino acids: CASSDRGRTEAFF. The CDR3 DNA sequence: TGTGCCAGCAGTGACAGGGGGCGAACTGAAGCTTTCTTT.

Many counts were recorded for this clone. The V and J genes are TRBV5-6 and TRBJ1-1, with D possibly being TRBD1 (5 bases). V lost 1 base and J lost 4, with 14 bases in between. This CDR3 is built from 15 residues. Germline V CDR1 and CDR2: SGHDT, YYEEEE. The CDR3 nucleotides read TGTGCCAGCAGCTTGTGGGTGACAAGGGGCACTGAAGCTTTCTTT. As protein: CASSLWVTRGTEAFF.

V and J are TRBV19 and TRBJ1-1; a possible D gene is TRBD1 (5 bases). This CDR3 comprises 17 residues. Germline loops: CDR1 LNHDA, CDR2 SQIVND (reference sequence). Trimming took off 3 bases at V and 3 bases at J, with 20 bases between the two ends. The CDR3 DNA reads TGTGCCAGTAGTATCCGCCGGGGGGGAAAGGTAGACACTGAAGCTTTCTTT. It yields the protein CASSIRRGGKVDTEAFF.